This T cell receptor (beta chain) stems from a study of T cells in Graves' hyperthyroidism and ophthalmopathy. Study-wide points: Ophthalmopathy onset followed model prediction by a median about 6.9 months.

Patients with uncontrolled infections, other autoimmune diseases, pregnancy or lactation were excluded. Fresh peripheral blood, roughly 9.3 ml, was the source of the PBMCs. It was RNA transcripts that yielded the amplified TCR beta CDR3 regions. First-round RT-PCR targeting the TCR CDR3 was performed with the HTBI primer set. One entry per CDR3 protein results from TCRdb running MiXCR on the multiplex PCR reads. Among some 350,000 distinct CDR3 sequences listed, 15% to 19% were seen once. This clonotype turned up a few times. Its antigen remains unidentified. At one boundary the junction diverges from the germline segment, which might be a read error. The source is a woman younger than 35 with Graves' hyperthyroidism that later progressed to Graves' ophthalmopathy. The sequencing input was blood.

The CDR3 region has the DNA TGTGCCATCAGTCCTCAAAACCAGGGACTTCCTAACTATGGCCACACCTTC. This sequence encodes CAISPQNQGLPNYGHTF. The chain couples TRBV10-3 to TRBJ1-2; tentative D call: TRBD1 (5 bases). Germline V gene data show CDR1 as ENHRY and CDR2 as SYGVKD. The CDR3 runs 17 residues.